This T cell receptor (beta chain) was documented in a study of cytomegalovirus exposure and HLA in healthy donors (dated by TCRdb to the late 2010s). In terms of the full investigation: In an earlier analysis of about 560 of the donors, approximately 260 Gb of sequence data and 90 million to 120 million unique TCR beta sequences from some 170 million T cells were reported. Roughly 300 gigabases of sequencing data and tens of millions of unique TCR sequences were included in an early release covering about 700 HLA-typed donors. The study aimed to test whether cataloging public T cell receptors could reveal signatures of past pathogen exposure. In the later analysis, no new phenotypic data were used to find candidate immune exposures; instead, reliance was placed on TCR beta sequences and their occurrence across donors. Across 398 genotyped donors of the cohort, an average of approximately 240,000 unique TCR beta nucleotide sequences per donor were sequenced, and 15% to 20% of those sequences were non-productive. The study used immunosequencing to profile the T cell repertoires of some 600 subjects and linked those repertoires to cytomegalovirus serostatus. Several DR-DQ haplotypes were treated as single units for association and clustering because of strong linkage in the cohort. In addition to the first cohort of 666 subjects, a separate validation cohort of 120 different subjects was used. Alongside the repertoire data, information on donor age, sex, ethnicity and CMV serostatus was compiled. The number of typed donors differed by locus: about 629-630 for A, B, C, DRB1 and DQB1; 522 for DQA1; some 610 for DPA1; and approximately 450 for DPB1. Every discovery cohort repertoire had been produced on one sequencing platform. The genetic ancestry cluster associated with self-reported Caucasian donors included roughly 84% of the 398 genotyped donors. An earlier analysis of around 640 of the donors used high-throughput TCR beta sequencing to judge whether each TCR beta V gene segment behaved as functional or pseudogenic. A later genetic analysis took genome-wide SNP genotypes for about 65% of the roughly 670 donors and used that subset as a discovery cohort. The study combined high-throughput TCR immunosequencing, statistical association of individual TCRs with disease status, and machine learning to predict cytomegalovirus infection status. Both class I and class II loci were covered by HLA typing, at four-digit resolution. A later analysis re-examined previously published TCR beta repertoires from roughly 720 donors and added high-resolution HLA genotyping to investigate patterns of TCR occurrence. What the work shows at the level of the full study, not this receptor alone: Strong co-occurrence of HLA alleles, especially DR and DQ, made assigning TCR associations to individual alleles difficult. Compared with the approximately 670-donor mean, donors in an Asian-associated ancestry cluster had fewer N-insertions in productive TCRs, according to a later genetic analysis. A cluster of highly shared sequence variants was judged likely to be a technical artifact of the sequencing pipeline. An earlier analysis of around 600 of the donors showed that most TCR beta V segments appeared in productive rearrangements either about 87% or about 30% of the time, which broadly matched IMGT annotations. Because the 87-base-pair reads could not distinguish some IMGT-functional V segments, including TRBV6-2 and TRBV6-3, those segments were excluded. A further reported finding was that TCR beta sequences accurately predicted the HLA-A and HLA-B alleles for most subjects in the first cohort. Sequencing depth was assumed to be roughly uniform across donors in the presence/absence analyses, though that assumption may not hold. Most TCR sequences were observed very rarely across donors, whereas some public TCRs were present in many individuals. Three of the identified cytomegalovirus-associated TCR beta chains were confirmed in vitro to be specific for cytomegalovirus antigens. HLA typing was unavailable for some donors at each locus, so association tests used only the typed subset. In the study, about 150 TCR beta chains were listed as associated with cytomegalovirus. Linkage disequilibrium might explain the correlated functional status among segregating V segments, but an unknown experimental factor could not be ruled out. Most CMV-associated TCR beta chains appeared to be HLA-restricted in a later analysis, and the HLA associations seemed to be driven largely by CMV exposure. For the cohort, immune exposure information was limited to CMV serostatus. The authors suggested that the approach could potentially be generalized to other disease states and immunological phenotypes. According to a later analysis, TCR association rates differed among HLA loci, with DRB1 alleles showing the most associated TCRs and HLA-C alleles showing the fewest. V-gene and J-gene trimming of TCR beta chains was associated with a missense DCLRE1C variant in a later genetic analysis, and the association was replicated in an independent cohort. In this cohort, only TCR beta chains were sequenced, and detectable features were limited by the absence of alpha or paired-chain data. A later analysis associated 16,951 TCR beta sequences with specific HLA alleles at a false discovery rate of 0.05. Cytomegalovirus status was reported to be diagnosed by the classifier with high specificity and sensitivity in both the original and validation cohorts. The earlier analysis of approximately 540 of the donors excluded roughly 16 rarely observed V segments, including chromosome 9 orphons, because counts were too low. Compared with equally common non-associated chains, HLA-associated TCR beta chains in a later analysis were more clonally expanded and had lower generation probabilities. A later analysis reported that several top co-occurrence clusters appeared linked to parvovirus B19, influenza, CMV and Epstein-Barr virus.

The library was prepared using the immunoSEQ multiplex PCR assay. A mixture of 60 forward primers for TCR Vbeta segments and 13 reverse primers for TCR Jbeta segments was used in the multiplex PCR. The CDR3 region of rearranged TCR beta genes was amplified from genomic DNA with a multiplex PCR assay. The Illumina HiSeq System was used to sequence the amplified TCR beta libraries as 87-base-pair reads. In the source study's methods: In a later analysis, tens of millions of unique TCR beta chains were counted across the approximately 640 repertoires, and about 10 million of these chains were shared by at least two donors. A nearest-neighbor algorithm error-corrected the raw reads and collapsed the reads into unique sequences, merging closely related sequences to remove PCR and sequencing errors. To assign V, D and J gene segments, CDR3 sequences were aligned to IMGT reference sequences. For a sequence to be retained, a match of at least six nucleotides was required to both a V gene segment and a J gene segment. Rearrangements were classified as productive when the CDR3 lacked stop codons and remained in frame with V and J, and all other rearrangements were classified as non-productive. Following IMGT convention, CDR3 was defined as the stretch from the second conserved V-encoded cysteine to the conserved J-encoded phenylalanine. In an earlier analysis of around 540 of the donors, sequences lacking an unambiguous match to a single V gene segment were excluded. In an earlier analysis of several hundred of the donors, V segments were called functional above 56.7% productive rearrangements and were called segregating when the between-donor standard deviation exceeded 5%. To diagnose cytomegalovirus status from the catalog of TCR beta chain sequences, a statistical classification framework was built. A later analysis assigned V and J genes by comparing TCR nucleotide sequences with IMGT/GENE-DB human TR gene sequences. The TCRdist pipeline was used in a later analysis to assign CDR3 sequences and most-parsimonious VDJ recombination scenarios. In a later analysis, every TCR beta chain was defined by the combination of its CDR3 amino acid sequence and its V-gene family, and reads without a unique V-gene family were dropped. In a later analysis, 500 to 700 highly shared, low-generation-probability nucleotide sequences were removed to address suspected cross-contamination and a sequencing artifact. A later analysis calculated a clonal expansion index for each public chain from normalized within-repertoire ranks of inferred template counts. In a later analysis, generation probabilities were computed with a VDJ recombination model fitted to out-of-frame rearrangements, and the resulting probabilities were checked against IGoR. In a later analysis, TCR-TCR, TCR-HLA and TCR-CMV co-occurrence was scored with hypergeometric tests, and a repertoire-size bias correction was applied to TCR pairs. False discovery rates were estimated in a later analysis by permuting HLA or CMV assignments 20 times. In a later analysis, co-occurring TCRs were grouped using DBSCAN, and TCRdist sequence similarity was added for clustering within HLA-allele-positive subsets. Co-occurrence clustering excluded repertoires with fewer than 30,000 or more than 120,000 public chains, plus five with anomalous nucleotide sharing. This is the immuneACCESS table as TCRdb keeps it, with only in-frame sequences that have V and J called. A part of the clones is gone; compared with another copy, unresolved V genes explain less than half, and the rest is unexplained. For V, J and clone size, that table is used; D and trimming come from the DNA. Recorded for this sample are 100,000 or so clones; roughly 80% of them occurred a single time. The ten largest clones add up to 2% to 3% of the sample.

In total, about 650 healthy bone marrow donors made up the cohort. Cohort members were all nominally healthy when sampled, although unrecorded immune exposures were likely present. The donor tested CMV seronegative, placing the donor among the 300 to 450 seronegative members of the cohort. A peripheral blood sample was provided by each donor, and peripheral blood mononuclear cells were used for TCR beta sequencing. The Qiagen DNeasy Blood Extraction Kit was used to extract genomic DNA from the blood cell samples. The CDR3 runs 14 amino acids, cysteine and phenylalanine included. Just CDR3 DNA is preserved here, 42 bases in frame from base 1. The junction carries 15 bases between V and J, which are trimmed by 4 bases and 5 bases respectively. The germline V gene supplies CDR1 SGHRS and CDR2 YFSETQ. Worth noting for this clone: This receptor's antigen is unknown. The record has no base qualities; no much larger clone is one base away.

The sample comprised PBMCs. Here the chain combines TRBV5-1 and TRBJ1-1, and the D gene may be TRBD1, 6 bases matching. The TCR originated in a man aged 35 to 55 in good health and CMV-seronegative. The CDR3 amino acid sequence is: CASSGGGGETEAFF. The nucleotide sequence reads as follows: TGCGCCAGCAGCGGGGGCGGGGGGGAAACTGAAGCTTTCTTT.